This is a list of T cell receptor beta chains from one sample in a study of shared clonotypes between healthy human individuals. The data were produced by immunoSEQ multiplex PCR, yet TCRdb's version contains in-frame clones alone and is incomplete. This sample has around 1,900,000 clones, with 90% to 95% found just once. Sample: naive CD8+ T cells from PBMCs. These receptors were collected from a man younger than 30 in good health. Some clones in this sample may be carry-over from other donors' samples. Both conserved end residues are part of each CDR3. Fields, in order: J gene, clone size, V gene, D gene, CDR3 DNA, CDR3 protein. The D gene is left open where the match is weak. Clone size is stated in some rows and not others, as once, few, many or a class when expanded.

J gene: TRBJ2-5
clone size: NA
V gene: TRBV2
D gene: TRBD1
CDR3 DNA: TGTGCCAGCACTGCCCGGGACAGGGAGGTGTTTGGAGAGACCCAGTACTTC
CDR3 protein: CASTARDREVFGETQYF

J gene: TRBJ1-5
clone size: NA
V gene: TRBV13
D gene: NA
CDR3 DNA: TGTGCCAGCAGCTTCCGGACGGGCAATCAGCCCCAGCATTTT
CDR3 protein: CASSFRTGNQPQHF

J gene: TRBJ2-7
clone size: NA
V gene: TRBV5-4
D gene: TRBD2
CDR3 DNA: TGTGCCAGCAGCTTGGACGGCGGGAGCTCCTACGAGCAGTACTTC
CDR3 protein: CASSLDGGSSYEQYF

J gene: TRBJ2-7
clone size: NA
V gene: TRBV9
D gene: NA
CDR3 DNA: TGTGCCAGCAGCCCCGATTCTTACGAAGTGGAGCAGTACTTC
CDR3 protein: CASSPDSYEVEQYF

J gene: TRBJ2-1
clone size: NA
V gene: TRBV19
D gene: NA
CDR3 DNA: TGTGCCAGTAGTCCACCCCTCTCCTACAATGAGCAGTTCTTC
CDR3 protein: CASSPPLSYNEQFF

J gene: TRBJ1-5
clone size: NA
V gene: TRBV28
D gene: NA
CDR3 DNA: TGTGCCAGCAGTTTTATAGGGGGGGGACAGCCCCAGCATTTT
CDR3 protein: CASSFIGGGQPQHF

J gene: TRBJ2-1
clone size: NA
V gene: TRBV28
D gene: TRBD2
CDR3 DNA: TGTGCCAGCATCCAGCGGGAGAGTATCTGGGATGAGCAGTTCTTC
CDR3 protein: CASIQRESIWDEQFF

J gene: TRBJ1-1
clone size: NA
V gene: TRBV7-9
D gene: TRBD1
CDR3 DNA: TGTGCCAGCAGCTTCCCGACAGGGTCGGACACTGAAGCTTTCTTT
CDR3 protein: CASSFPTGSDTEAFF

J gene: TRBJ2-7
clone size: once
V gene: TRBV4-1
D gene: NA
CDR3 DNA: TGCGCCAGCAGCCAAGATAGGGCAGGAGGCTCCTACGAGCAGTACTTC
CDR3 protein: CASSQDRAGGSYEQYF

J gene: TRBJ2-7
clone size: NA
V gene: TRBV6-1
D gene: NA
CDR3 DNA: TGTGCCAGCAGCGAAAGATACCCCTTGCCCTCCTACGAGCAGTACTTC
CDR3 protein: CASSERYPLPSYEQYF

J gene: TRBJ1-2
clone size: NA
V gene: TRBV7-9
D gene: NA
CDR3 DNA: TGTGCCAGCAGCTTAGTACAGGGTGATGGCTACACCTTC
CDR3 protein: CASSLVQGDGYTF

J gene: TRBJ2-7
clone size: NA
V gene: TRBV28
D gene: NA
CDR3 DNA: TGTGCCAGCAGTTCAAACGGAGGAGGTTGGTACGAGCAGTACTTC
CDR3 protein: CASSSNGGGWYEQYF

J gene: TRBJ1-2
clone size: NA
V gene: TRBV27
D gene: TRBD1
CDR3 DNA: TGTGCCAGCAGTTTTACACCCCAACAGGGGGCCCAAAACTATGGCTACACCTTC
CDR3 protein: CASSFTPQQGAQNYGYTF

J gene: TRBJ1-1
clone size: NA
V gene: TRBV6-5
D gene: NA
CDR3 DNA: TGTGCCAGCAGTTACGGCGGGGATGGAACTGAAGCTTTCTTT
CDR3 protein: CASSYGGDGTEAFF

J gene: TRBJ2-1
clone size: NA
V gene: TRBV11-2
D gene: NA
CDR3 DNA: TGTGCCAGCAGCTTGGACGGGGACTCCTACAATGAGCAGTTCTTC
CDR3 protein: CASSLDGDSYNEQFF

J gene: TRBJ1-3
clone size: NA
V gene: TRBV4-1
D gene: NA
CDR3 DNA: TGCGCCAGCAGCCAAGAGGCCACGACCTCTGGAAACACCATATATTTT
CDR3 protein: CASSQEATTSGNTIYF

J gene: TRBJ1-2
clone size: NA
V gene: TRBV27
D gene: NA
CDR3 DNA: TGTGCCAGCAGTTTAACGGGGCTCTACGGCTACACCTTC
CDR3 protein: CASSLTGLYGYTF

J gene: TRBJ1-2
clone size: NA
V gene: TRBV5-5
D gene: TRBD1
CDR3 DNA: TGTGCCAGCAGCTCCGGGACAGGGAACTATGGCTACACCTTC
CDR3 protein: CASSSGTGNYGYTF

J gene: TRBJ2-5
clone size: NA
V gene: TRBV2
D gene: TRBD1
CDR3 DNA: TGTGCCAGCAGTGATCGGGACAGTTGGAGGGAGACCCAGTACTTC
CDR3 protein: CASSDRDSWRETQYF

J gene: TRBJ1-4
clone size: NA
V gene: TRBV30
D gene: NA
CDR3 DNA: TGTGCCTGGAGTGCCGGGACCTTTAATGAAAAACTGTTTTTT
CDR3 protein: CAWSAGTFNEKLFF

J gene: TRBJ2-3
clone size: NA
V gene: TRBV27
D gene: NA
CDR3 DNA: TGTGCCAGCAGTTTTTCGGGAGCTAGCACAGATACGCAGTATTTT
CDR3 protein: CASSFSGASTDTQYF

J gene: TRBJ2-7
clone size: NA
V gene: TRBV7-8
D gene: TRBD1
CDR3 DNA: TGTGCCAGCAGCGACGGGACAGCCTACTACGAGCAGTACTTC
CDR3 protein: CASSDGTAYYEQYF

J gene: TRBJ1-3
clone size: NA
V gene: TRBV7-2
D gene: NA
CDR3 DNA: TGTGCCAGCAGCTTAACCCAGGGACCTGGAAACACCATATATTTT
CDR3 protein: CASSLTQGPGNTIYF

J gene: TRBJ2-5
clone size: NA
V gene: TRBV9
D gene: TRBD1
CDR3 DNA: TGTGCCAGCAGCCCACTTCCCCCCGGGACAGGGAGGGAGACCCAGTACTTC
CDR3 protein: CASSPLPPGTGRETQYF

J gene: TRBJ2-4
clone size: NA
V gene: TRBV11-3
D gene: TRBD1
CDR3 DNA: TGTGCCAGCAGCTCGACAGGGGACCCCTCTCTAGCCAAAAACATTCAGTACTTC
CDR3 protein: CASSSTGDPSLAKNIQYF

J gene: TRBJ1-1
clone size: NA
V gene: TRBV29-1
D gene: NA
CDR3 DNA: TGCAGCGTTGATGCGGCTACTGAAGCTTTCTTT
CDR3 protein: CSVDAATEAFF

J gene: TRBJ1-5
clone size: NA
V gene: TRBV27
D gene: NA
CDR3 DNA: TGTGCCAGCAGTTTACAGGGTTCCAATCAGCCCCAGCATTTT
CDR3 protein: CASSLQGSNQPQHF

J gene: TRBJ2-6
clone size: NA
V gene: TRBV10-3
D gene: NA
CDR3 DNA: TGTGCCATCAGTGAGTCGGGGAATTCTGGGGCCAACGTCCTGACTTTC
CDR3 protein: CAISESGNSGANVLTF

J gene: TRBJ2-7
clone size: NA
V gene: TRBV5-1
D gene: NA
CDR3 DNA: TGCGCCAGCCGGGGGCTCCTGGAGCAGTACTTC
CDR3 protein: CASRGLLEQYF

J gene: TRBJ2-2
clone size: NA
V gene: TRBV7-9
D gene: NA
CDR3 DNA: TGTGCCAGCATCCTAGGGCCCGATACGAGGGAAGCCGGGGAGCTGTTTTTT
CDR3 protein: CASILGPDTREAGELFF

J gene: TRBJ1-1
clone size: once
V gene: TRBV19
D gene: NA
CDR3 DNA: TGTGCCTCCACGTCCCCCCGGCGGGGACCGAACACTGAAGCTTTCTTT
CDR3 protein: CASTSPRRGPNTEAFF

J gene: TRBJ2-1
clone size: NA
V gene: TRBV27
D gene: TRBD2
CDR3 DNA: TGTGCCAGCAGTGGAATGGGACTAGCGGTTATCGATGAGCAGTTCTTC
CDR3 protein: CASSGMGLAVIDEQFF

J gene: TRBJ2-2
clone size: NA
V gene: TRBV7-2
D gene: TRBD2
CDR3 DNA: TGTGCCAGCAGCCCGGGACTAGGGGACACCGGGGAGCTGTTTTTT
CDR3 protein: CASSPGLGDTGELFF

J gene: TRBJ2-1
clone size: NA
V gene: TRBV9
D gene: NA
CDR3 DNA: TGTGCCAGCAGCGAACAGGGTAGAGTCCCCTACAATGAGCAGTTCTTC
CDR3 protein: CASSEQGRVPYNEQFF

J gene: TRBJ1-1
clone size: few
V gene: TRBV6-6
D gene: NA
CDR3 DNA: TGTGCCAGCAGTTGGGTGAACACTGAAGCTTTCTTT
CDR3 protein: CASSWVNTEAFF

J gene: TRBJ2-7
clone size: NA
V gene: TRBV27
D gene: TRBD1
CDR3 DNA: TGTGCCAGCAGTTCAAGCGAGGGACAGCGCACCTACGAGCAGTACTTC
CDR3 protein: CASSSSEGQRTYEQYF

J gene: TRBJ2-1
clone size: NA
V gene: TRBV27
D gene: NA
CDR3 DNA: TGTGCCAGCAGTTTTACCAGGGGGGGTAATGAGCAGTTCTTC
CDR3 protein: CASSFTRGGNEQFF

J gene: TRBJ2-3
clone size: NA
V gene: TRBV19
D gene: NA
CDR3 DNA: TGTGCCAGTACCCCGACAGGTAGCACAGATACGCAGTATTTT
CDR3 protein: CASTPTGSTDTQYF

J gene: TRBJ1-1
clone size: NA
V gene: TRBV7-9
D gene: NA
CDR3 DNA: TGTGCCAGCAGCTTAGTAGGACACCCGCGGACTGAAGCTTTCTTT
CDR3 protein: CASSLVGHPRTEAFF

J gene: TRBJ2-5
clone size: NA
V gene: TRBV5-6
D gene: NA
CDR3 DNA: TGTGCCAGCAGCTTGAAGGTCTGGGGGGCCAGGGAGACCCAGTACTTC
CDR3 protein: CASSLKVWGARETQYF

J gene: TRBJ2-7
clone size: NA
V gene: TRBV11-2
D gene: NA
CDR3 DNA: TGTGCCAGCAGCCCGGGGGAAAGGAGCTCCTACGAGCAGTACTTC
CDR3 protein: CASSPGERSSYEQYF

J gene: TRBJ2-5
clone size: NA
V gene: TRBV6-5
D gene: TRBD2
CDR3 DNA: TGTGCCACGAGGACTAGCGGAGAGCAAGAGACCCAGTACTTC
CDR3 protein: CATRTSGEQETQYF

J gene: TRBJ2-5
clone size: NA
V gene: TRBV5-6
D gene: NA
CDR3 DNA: TGTGCCAGCAGCTGGGGACAGACCCAGTACTTC
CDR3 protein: CASSWGQTQYF

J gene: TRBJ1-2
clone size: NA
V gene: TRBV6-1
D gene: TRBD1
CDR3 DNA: TGTGCCAGCAGGGCCGGGACAGGGATCTATGGCTACACCTTC
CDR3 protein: CASRAGTGIYGYTF

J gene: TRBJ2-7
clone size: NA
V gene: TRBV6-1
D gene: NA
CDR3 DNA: TGTGCCAGCAGTGGGCTGGGTGGGTCCTACGAGCAGTACTTC
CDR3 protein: CASSGLGGSYEQYF

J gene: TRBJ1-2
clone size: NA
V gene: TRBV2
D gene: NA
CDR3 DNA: TGTGCCAGCAGTGAGGTCGCCAGGTCTAACTATGGCTACACCTTC
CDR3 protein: CASSEVARSNYGYTF

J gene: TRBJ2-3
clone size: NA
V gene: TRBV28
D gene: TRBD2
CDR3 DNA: TGTGCCAGCGCAGCGGGAATGAGCACAGATACGCAGTATTTT
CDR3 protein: CASAAGMSTDTQYF

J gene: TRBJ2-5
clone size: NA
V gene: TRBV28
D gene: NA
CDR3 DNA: TGTGCCAGCAGTTTACTGGGAGCTTCAGGAGAGACCCAGTACTTC
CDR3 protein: CASSLLGASGETQYF

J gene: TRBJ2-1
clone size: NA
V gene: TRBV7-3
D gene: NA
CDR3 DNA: TGTGCCAGCAGCCAAAGGCGGGGTGGGGACAATGAGCAGTTCTTC
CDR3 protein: CASSQRRGGDNEQFF

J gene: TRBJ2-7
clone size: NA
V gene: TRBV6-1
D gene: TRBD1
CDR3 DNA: TGTGCCAGCAGAAAACTCGACAGGGGAGACGAGCAGTACTTC
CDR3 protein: CASRKLDRGDEQYF

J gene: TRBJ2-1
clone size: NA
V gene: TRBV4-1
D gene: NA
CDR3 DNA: TGCGCCAGCAGGGACGGCTCTAACAATGAGCAGTTCTTC
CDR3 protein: CASRDGSNNEQFF

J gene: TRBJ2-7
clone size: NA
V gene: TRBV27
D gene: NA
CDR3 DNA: TGTGCCAGCAGTTGGGGAACAGCCTACGAGCAGTACTTC
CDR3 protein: CASSWGTAYEQYF

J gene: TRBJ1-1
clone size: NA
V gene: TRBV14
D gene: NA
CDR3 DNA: TGTGCCAGCAGCCAAGCCCTGGTTTTCGGGACCCACACTGAAGCTTTCTTT
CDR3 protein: CASSQALVFGTHTEAFF

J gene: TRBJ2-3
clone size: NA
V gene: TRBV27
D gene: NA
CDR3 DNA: TGTGCCAGCAGACGTAGCGCCCACGGGGTGGCAGATACGCAGTATTTT
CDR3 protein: CASRRSAHGVADTQYF

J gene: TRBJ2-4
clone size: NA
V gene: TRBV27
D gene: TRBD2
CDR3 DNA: TGTGCCAGCAGTTTAACCGGGACTAGCGAGGAAAACATTCAGTACTTC
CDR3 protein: CASSLTGTSEENIQYF